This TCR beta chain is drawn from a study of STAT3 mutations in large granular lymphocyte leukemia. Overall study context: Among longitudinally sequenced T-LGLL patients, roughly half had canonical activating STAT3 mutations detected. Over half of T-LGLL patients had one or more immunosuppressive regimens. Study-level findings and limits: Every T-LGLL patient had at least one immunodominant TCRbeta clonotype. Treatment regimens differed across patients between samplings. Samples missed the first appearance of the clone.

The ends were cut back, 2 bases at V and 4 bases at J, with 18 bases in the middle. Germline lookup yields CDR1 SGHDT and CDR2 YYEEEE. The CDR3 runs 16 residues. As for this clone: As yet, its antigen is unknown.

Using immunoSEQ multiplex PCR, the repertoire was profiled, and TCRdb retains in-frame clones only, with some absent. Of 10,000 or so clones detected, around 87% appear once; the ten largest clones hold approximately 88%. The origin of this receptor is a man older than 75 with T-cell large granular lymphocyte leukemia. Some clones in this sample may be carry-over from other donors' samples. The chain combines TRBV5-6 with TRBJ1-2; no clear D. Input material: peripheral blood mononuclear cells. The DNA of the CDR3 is TGTGCCAGCAGCTTTTCGGTTAGAGGTGACCGCTATGGCTACACCTTC. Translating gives CASSFSVRGDRYGYTF. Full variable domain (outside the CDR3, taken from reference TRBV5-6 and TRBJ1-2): DAGVTQSPTHLIKTRGQQVTLRCSPKSGHDTVSWYQQALGQGPQFIFQYYEEEERQRGNFPDRFSGHQFPNYSSELNVNALLLGDSALYLCASSFSVRGDRYGYTFGSGTRLTVV.